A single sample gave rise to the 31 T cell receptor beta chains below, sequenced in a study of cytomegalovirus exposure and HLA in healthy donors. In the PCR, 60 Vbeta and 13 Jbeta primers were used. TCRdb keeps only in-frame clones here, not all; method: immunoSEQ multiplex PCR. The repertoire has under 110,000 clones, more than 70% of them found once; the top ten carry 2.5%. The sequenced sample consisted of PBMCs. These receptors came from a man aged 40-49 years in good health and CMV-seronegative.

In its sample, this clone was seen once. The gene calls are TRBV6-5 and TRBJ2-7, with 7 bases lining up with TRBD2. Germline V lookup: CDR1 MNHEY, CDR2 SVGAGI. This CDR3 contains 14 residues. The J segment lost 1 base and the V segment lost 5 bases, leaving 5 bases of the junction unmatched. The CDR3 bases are TGTGCCAGCAGTGGGGGGGGTCCGTCCTACGAGCAGTACTTC. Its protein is CASSGGGPSYEQYF.

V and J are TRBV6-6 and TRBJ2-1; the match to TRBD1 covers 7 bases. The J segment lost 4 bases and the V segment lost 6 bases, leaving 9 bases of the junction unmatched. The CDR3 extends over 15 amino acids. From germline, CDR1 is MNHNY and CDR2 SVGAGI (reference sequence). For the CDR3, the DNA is TGTGCCAGCAGATTTACAGGGGTGTCGTACAATGAGCAGTTCTTC. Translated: CASRFTGVSYNEQFF.

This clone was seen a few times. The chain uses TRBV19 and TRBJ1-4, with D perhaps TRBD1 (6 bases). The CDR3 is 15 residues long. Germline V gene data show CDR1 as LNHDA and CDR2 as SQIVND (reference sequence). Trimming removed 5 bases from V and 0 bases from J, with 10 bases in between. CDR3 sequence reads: CASSSRQATNEKLFF. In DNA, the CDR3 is TGTGCCAGTAGTTCTCGACAGGCAACTAATGAAAAACTGTTTTTT.

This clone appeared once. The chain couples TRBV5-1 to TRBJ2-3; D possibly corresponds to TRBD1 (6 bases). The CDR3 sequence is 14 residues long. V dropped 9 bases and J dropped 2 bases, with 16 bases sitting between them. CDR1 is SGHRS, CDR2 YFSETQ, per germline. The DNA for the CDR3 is TGCGCCACTTCCCGGGACACCCACACAGATACGCAGTATTTT. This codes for CATSRDTHTDTQYF.

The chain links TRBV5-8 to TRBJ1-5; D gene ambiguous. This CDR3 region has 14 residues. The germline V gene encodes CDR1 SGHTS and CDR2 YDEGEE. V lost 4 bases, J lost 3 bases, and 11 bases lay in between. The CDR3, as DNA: TGTGCCAGCAGCAAGAGGGATTTCAATCAGCCCCAGCATTTT. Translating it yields CASSKRDFNQPQHF. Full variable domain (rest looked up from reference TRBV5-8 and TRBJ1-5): EAGVTQSPTHLIKTRGQQATLRCSPISGHTSVYWYQQALGLGLQFLLWYDEGEERNRGNFPPRFSGRQFPNYSSELNVNALELEDSALYLCASSKRDFNQPQHFGDGTRLSIL.

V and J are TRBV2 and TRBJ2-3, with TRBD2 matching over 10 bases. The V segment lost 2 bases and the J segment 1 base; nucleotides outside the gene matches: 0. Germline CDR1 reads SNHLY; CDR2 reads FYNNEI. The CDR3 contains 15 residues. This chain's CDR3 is CASSELAGGTDTQYF. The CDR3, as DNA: TGTGCCAGCAGTGAACTAGCGGGGGGCACAGATACGCAGTATTTT.

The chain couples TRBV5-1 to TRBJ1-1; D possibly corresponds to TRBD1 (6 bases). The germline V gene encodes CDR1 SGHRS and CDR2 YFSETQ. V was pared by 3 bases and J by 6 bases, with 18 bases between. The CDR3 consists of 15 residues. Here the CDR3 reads CASSWTQQGKPEAFF. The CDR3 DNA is TGCGCCAGCAGCTGGACGCAACAGGGTAAACCTGAAGCTTTCTTT.

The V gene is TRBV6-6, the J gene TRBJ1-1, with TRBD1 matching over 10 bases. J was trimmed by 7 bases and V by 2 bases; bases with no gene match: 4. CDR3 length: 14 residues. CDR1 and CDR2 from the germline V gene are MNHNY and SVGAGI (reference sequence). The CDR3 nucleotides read TGTGCCAGCAGTTACCGGGACAGGGGTAATGAAGCTTTCTTT. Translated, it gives CASSYRDRGNEAFF.

CDR3 amino acids: CASSLSDRRETQYF. DNA of the CDR3: TGTGCCAGCAGCTTATCGGACAGGAGGGAGACCCAGTACTTC. V is TRBV13 and J is TRBJ2-5; 7 bases are shared with TRBD1. Germline values: CDR1 PRHDT, CDR2 FYEKMQ (reference sequence). V lost 2 bases, J lost 5 bases, and 5 bases stayed unmatched. This CDR3 has 14 amino acids.

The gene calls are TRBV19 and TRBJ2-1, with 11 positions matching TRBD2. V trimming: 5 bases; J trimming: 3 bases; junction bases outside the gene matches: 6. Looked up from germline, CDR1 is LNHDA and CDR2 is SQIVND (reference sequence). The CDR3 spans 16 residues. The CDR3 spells CASSGGTSGYYNEQFF. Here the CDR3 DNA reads TGTGCCAGTAGTGGCGGGACTAGCGGATACTACAATGAGCAGTTCTTC.

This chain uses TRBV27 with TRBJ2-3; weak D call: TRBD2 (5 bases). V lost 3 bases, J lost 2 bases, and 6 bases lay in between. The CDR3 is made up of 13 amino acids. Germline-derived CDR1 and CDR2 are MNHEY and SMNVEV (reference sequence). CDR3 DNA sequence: TGTGCCAGCAGTTTGAGGGCCACAGATACGCAGTATTTT. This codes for CASSLRATDTQYF.

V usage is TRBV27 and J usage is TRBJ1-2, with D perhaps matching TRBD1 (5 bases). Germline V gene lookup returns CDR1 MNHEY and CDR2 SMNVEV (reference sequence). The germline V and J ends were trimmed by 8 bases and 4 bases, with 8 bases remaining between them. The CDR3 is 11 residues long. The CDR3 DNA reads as TGTGCCAGCTCAGGGCGCTATGGCTACACCTTC. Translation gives CASSGRYGYTF.

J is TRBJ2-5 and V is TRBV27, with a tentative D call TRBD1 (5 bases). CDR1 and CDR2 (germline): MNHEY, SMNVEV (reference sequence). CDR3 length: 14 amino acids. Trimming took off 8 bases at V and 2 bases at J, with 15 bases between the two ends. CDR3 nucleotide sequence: TGTGCCAGCCGCTCCCTTCGGACACAAGAGACCCAGTACTTC. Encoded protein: CASRSLRTQETQYF.

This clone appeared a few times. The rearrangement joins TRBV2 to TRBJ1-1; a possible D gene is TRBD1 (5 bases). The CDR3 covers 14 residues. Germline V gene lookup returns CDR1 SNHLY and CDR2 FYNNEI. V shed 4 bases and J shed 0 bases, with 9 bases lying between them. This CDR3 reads CASSVSRVNTEAFF. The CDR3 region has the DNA TGTGCCAGCAGTGTCTCCAGGGTGAACACTGAAGCTTTCTTT.

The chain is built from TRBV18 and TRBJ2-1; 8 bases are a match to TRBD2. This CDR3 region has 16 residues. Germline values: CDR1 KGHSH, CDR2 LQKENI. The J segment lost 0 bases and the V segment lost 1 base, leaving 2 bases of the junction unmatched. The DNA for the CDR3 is TGTGCCAGCTCACCACTAGCGGGGAACTCCTACAATGAGCAGTTCTTC. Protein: CASSPLAGNSYNEQFF.

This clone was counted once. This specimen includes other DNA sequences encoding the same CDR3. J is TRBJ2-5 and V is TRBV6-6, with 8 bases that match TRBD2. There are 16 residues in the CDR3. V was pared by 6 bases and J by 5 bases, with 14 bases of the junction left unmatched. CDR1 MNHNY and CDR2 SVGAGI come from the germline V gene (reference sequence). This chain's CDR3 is CASSWASGGSRETQYF. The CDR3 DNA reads TGTGCCAGCAGCTGGGCCAGCGGGGGTTCTAGGGAGACCCAGTACTTC.

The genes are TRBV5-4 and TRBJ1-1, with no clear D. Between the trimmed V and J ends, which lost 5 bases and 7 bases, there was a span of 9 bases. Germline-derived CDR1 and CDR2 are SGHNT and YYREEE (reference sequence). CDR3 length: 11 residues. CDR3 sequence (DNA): TGTGCCAGCAGGCAAGGACTTGAAGCTTTCTTT. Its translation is CASRQGLEAFF.

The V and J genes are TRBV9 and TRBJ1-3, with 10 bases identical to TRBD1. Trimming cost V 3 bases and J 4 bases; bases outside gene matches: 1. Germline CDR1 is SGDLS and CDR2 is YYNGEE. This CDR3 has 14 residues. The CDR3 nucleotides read TGTGCCAGCAGCGCGGACAGGGGGGGAAACACCATATATTTT. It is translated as CASSADRGGNTIYF.

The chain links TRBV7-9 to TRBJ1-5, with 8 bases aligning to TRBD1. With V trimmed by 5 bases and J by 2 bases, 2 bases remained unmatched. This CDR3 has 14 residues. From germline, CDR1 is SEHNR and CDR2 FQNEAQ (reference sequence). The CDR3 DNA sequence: TGTGCCAGCAGCCAGGACAGGGGCAATCAGCCCCAGCATTTT. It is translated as CASSQDRGNQPQHF.

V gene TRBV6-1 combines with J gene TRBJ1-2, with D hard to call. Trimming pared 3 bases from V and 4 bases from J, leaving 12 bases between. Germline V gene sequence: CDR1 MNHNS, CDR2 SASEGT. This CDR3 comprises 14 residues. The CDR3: CASSDGLPSYGYTF. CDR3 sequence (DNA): TGTGCCAGCAGTGATGGGCTCCCCTCCTATGGCTACACCTTC.

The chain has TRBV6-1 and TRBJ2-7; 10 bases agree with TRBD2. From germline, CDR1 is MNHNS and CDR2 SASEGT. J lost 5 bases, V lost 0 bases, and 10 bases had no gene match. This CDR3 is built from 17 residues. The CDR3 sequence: CASSEALAGGVRHEQYF. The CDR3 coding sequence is TGTGCCAGCAGTGAAGCGTTAGCGGGGGGAGTCCGTCACGAGCAGTACTTC.

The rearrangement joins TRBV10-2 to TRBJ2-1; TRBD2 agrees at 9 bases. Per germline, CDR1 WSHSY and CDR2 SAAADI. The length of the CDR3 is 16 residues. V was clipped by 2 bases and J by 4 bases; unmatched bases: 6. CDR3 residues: CASSELGGGGYNEQFF. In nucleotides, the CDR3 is TGCGCCAGCAGTGAGCTGGGCGGGGGGGGTTACAATGAGCAGTTCTTC.

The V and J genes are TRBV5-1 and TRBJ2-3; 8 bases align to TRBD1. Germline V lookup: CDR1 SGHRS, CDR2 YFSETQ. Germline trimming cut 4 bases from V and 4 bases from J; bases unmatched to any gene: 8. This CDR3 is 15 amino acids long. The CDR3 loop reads CASSRQGAMADTQYF. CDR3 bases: TGCGCCAGCAGCAGGCAGGGGGCCATGGCAGATACGCAGTATTTT.

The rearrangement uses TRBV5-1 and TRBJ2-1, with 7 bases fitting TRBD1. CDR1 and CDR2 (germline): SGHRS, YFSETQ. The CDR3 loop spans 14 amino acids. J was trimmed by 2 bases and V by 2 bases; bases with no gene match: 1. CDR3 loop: CASSLQGPYNEQFF. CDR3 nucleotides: TGCGCCAGCAGCTTACAGGGGCCCTACAATGAGCAGTTCTTC.

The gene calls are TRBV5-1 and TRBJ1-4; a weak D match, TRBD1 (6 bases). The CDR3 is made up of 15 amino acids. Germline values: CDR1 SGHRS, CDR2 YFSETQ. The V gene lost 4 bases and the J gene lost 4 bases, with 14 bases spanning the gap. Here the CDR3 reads CASSLGGQVNEKLFF. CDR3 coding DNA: TGCGCCAGCAGCCTGGGGGGCCAAGTTAATGAAAAACTGTTTTTT.

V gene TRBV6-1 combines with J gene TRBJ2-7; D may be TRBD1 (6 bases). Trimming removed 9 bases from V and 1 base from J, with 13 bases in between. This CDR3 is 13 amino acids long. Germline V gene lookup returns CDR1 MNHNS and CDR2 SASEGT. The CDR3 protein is CASRLDRSYEQYF. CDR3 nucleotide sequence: TGTGCCAGTCGCCTAGACAGGTCCTACGAGCAGTACTTC.

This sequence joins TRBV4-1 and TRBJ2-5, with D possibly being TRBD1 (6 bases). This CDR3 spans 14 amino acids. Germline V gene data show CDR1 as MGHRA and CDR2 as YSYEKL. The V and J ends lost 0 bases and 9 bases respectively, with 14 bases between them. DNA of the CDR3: TGCGCCAGCAGCCAAGAAGGCAGGGGCACGGCCCAGTACTTC. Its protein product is CASSQEGRGTAQYF.

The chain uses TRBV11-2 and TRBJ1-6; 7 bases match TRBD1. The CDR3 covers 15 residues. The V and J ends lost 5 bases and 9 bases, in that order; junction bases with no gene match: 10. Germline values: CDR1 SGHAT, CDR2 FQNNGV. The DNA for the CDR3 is TGTGCCAGCAGCCCATCGGACAGGTTTGGTTCACCCCTCCACTTT. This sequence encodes CASSPSDRFGSPLHF.

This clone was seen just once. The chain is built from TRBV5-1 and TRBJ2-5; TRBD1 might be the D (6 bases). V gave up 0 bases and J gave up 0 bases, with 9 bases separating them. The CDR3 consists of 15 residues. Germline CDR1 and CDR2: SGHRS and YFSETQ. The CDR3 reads CASSLGRGYQETQYF. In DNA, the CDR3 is TGCGCCAGCAGCTTGGGTAGGGGGTACCAAGAGACCCAGTACTTC.

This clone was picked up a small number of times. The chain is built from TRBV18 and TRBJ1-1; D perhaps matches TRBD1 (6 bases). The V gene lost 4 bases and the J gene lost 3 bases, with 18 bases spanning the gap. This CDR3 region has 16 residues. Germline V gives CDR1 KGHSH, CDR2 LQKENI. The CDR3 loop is CASSQTRGRGDTEAFF. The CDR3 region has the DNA TGTGCCAGCTCACAAACACGGGGCAGGGGTGACACTGAAGCTTTCTTT.

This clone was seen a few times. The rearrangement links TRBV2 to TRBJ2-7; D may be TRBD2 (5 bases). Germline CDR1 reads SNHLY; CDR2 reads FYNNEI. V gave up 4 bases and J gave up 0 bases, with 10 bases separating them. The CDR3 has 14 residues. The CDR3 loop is CASSGRESSYEQYF. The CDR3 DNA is TGTGCCAGCAGTGGCCGGGAAAGCTCCTACGAGCAGTACTTC.